These 18 T cell receptor beta chains came from one sample sequenced in a study of blood T cell repertoires in COVID-19. The repertoire was sequenced with immunoSEQ multiplex PCR; TCRdb's copy has only in-frame clones and lacks some. The sample carries about 160,000 clones, around 82% recorded once. Material for sequencing was peripheral blood. These receptor sequences come from a woman in her forties with COVID-19, enrolled during active disease.

This sequence joins TRBV6-1 and TRBJ2-1; 9 bases line up with TRBD2. J lost 0 bases, V lost 1 base, and 16 bases had no gene match. The CDR3 runs 21 residues. The germline V gene encodes CDR1 MNHNS and CDR2 SASEGT. CDR3 in DNA: TGTGCCAGCAGTGAAGGGGTGGGTAGCGGGAGCCGAAAGGCCTCCTACAATGAGCAGTTCTTC. Its protein product is CASSEGVGSGSRKASYNEQFF.

The rearrangement links TRBV7-3 to TRBJ2-1, with 7 bases that match TRBD1. J lost 6 bases, V lost 2 bases, and 7 bases had no gene match. The CDR3 spans 15 residues. The germline V gene encodes CDR1 SGHTA and CDR2 FQGTGA. This chain's CDR3 is CASSLGQGVANEQFF. CDR3 nucleotide sequence: TGTGCCAGCAGCTTAGGGCAGGGGGTTGCCAATGAGCAGTTCTTC.

This clone was seen a handful of times. V is TRBV6-5 and J is TRBJ1-2; D is ambiguous. The V gene lost 6 bases and the J gene lost 8 bases, with 16 bases spanning the gap. Germline assignment: CDR1 MNHEY and CDR2 SVGAGI. This CDR3 spans 13 amino acids. This CDR3 reads CASRAGPNLGYTF. Written as DNA, the CDR3 is TGTGCCAGCAGGGCGGGCCCAAACCTAGGCTACACCTTC.

The gene calls are TRBV5-6 and TRBJ2-5, with D unresolved. Germline V gives CDR1 SGHDT, CDR2 YYEEEE. This CDR3 is 13 amino acids long. Trimming took off 0 bases at V and 3 bases at J, with 6 bases between the two ends. The CDR3: CASSLASEETQYF. CDR3 sequence (DNA): TGTGCCAGCAGCTTGGCCTCGGAAGAGACCCAGTACTTC.

The V call is TRBV6-5, the J call TRBJ2-7, with D tentatively TRBD1 (5 bases). Deletions cut 8 bases from V and 2 bases from J, with 13 bases between. The germline V gene encodes CDR1 MNHEY and CDR2 SVGAGI. The CDR3 contains 13 residues. Written as DNA, the CDR3 is TGTGCCAGCGGCAGGGCACGAACCTACGAGCAGTACTTC. Translation gives CASGRARTYEQYF.

CDR3 sequence (DNA): TGTGCCAGCAGCTTGGAAGGGGTTAGCAATCAGCCCCAGCATTTT. Its translation: CASSLEGVSNQPQHF. The chain recombines TRBV5-8 with TRBJ1-5, with a tentative D call TRBD1 (5 bases). V was trimmed by 0 bases and J by 0 bases, leaving 7 bases between them. There are 15 residues in the CDR3. Germline lookup yields CDR1 SGHTS and CDR2 YDEGEE. Filled out from reference TRBV5-8 and TRBJ1-5, the complete variable domain reads EAGVTQSPTHLIKTRGQQATLRCSPISGHTSVYWYQQALGLGLQFLLWYDEGEERNRGNFPPRFSGRQFPNYSSELNVNALELEDSALYLCASSLEGVSNQPQHFGDGTRLSIL.

V usage is TRBV9 and J usage is TRBJ1-2; no firm D call. The germline gives CDR1 SGDLS, CDR2 YYNGEE. V dropped 0 bases and J dropped 0 bases, with 15 bases sitting between them. The CDR3 is 17 residues long. The CDR3 loop reads CASSVDAAALTNYGYTF. CDR3 coding DNA: TGTGCCAGCAGCGTAGATGCAGCAGCGCTAACTAACTATGGCTACACCTTC.

The rearrangement joins TRBV7-9 to TRBJ2-2, with 8 nucleotides matching TRBD2. The trim removed 3 bases at V and 4 bases at J, leaving 16 bases unmatched. The CDR3 length is 19 residues. The germline CDR1 and CDR2 sequences are SEHNR and FQNEAQ (reference sequence). The CDR3 DNA sequence: TGTGCCAGCAGCTTTTATGGGAAGGGTAGCGGGATTGGCACCGGGGAGCTGTTTTTT. Amino acid sequence: CASSFYGKGSGIGTGELFF.

This sequence joins TRBV18 and TRBJ2-2; 9 bases are shared with TRBD1. Germline CDR1 is KGHSH and CDR2 is LQKENI. V shed 3 bases and J 1 base; nucleotides not matched to a gene: 0. CDR3 size: 15 residues. The CDR3 DNA sequence: TGTGCCAGCTCACCGGGACAGGGGAACACCGGGGAGCTGTTTTTT. Translating gives CASSPGQGNTGELFF.

V usage is TRBV29-1 and J usage is TRBJ2-5, with 11 bases matching TRBD2. Germline V gene sequence: CDR1 SQVTM, CDR2 ANQGSEA. There are 17 residues in the CDR3. The V gene end was trimmed by 3 bases and the J gene end by 0 bases; junction bases not matched to a gene: 9. This CDR3 is CSVDSTSGDGYQETQYF. CDR3 in DNA: TGCAGCGTTGATTCGACTAGCGGGGATGGATACCAAGAGACCCAGTACTTC.

This chain joins TRBV7-8 and TRBJ2-2, with 8 bases that match TRBD2. J lost 4 bases, V lost 3 bases, and 10 bases had no gene match. This CDR3 has 17 residues. The germline V gene has CDR1 SGHVS and CDR2 FQNEAQ. Here the CDR3 reads CASSFWPLSGVTGELFF. CDR3 bases: TGTGCCAGCAGCTTTTGGCCACTTAGCGGGGTCACCGGGGAGCTGTTTTTT. The complete variable domain, with remaining parts taken from reference TRBV7-8 and TRBJ2-2, reads GAGVSQSPRYKVAKRGQDVALRCDPISGHVSLFWYQQALGQGPEFLTYFQNEAQLDKSGLPSDRFFAERPEGSVSTLKIQRTQQEDSAVYLCASSFWPLSGVTGELFFGEGSRLTVL.

V usage is TRBV11-1 and J usage is TRBJ1-5; D is ambiguous. Germline CDR1 is SGHAT and CDR2 is FQDESV (reference sequence). V was cut by 5 bases and J by 2 bases, with 7 bases left in between. The CDR3 spans 13 residues. CDR3 DNA: TGTGCCAGCAGCGCCGGTGGCAATCAGCCCCAGCATTTT. Residues: CASSAGGNQPQHF.

J is TRBJ2-1 and V is TRBV28; D is possibly TRBD2 (6 bases). The CDR3 covers 14 residues. The germline V gene encodes CDR1 MDHEN and CDR2 SYDVKM. The germline V and J ends were trimmed by 2 bases and 14 bases, with 19 bases remaining between them. The CDR3 nucleotides read TGTGCCAGCAGTTTAGTAGGACTACTAGGAATCGAGTTCTTC. It is translated as CASSLVGLLGIEFF.

V is TRBV4-1 and J is TRBJ2-7; tentatively, D is TRBD2 (6 bases). With 1 base removed from V and 3 bases from J, the gap between germline ends came to 13 bases. Germline lookup yields CDR1 MGHRA and CDR2 YSYEKL. The CDR3 runs to 15 residues. The CDR3 nucleotides read TGCGCCAGCAGCCAAGCGTGGACTACGGGCTACGAGCAGTACTTC. This codes for CASSQAWTTGYEQYF.

The chain carries TRBV5-6 and TRBJ2-7; tentative D call: TRBD1 (6 bases). The germline V gene has CDR1 SGHDT and CDR2 YYEEEE. The CDR3 extends over 13 amino acids. The V end lost 3 bases, the J end lost 3 bases, and 10 bases lay between the germline ends. The CDR3 here is CASSSRDNYEQYV. In nucleotides, the CDR3 is TGTGCCAGCAGCTCCCGGGACAACTACGAGCAGTACGTC.

Regarding this clone: Other DNA variants within this sample encode the same CDR3. V is TRBV7-9 and J is TRBJ2-7; D is unresolved. V gave up 3 bases and J gave up 4 bases, with 4 bases separating them. The CDR3 loop spans 11 amino acids. Germline V gene data show CDR1 as SEHNR and CDR2 as FQNEAQ (reference sequence). CDR3 protein: CASSLRYEQYF. CDR3 DNA: TGTGCCAGCAGCTTGCGTTACGAGCAGTACTTC.

J is TRBJ2-7 and V is TRBV7-9; 10 bases align to TRBD1. This CDR3 has 14 amino acids. V trimming: 6 bases; J trimming: 2 bases; junction bases outside the gene matches: 4. Germline-derived CDR1 and CDR2 are SEHNR and FQNEAQ (reference sequence). The DNA for the CDR3 is TGTGCCAGCAGTCTAGACAGGGGGCCCTACGAGCAGTACTTC. Its translation is CASSLDRGPYEQYF.

This clone appeared a few times. The chain is built from TRBV3-1 (or the pseudogene TRBV3-2) and TRBJ2-7; 8 bases line up with TRBD1. The CDR3 loop spans 15 amino acids. Germline trimming cut 1 base from V and 4 bases from J; bases unmatched to any gene: 6. Germline loops: CDR1 LGHDT, CDR2 YNNKEL (reference sequence). This chain's CDR3 is CASSQARDRGYEQYF. The CDR3 coding sequence is TGTGCCAGCAGCCAAGCACGAGACAGGGGATACGAGCAGTACTTC.